The 15 T cell receptor beta chains reported below all come from one sample, sequenced in a study of CD8 T cells in ankylosing spondylitis. TCRdb fed the 5' RACE reads into MiXCR, producing one record per CDR3 protein. The sample shows 110,000 to 150,000 distinct CDR3 sequences, 7% to 10% of them seen only once. The source material was synovial fluid, either unsorted or a sorted T cell fraction (not recorded which). The receptors stem from a male donor with ankylosing spondylitis.

In this sample, this clonotype is medium-sized. The V and J genes are TRBV5-1 and TRBJ2-5, with D unclear. CDR1 SGHRS and CDR2 YFSETQ come from the germline V gene. The CDR3 loop spans 13 amino acids. Trimming took off 5 bases at V and 5 bases at J, with 13 bases between the two ends. The CDR3 is CASRDRGPETQYF. The CDR3 coding sequence is TGCGCCAGCAGGGATCGCGGTCCGGAGACCCAGTACTTC.

This clonotype was counted at least ten times. This chain joins TRBV28 and TRBJ2-7; D could derive from TRBD1 or TRBD2 (5 bases each). Germline assignment: CDR1 MDHEN and CDR2 SYDVKM. CDR3 length: 16 residues. V gave up 3 bases and J gave up 1 base, with 16 bases separating them. The DNA for the CDR3 is TGTGCCAGCAGTTTCTGGGGACGAAAGAGTTCCTACGAGCAGTACTTC. Translation gives CASSFWGRKSSYEQYF.

At least ten counts were recorded for this clonotype. The CDR3 spells CSARSTGGEKQFF. The CDR3 bases are TGCAGTGCTAGAAGTACCGGGGGCGAAAAGCAGTTCTTC. J is TRBJ2-1 and V is TRBV20-1; either TRBD1 or TRBD2 may fit D (6 bases each). The ends were cut back, 2 bases at V and 11 bases at J, with 16 bases in the middle. Germline assignment: CDR1 DFQATT and CDR2 SNEGSKA (reference sequence). CDR3 size: 13 residues.

This clonotype showed up many times. The chain couples TRBV5-1 to TRBJ2-2, with D perhaps given as TRBD1 or TRBD2 (5 bases each). V gave up 0 bases and J gave up 3 bases, with 12 bases separating them. The CDR3 has 16 amino acids. Looked up from germline, CDR1 is SGHRS and CDR2 is YFSETQ. The CDR3 protein is CASSLVGDGHTGELFF. For the CDR3, the DNA is TGCGCCAGCAGCTTGGTTGGGGACGGACACACCGGGGAGCTGTTTTTT.

The chain recombines TRBV6-6 with TRBJ2-1; D possibly corresponds to TRBD2 (5 bases). The CDR3 loop spans 12 amino acids. Germline CDR1 reads MNHNY; CDR2 reads SVGAGI (reference sequence). The V end was cut by 2 bases, the J end by 6 bases, with 5 bases between. The CDR3 DNA follows: TGTGCCAGCAGTTACCGGGGCAATGAGCAGTTCTTC. Its translation is CASSYRGNEQFF.

The V and J genes are TRBV19 and TRBJ2-3, with 8 bases identical to TRBD1. The CDR3 has 14 amino acids. Germline V lookup: CDR1 LNHDA, CDR2 SQIVND (reference sequence). After removal of 6 bases from V and 2 bases from J, the junction contained 4 bases not matched to a gene. This CDR3 reads CASRRQGSTDTQYF. The CDR3 bases are TGTGCCAGTAGAAGACAGGGGTCCACAGATACGCAGTATTTT.

This clonotype was detected a few times. The chain couples TRBV6-2 or TRBV6-3 to TRBJ2-1; D might be TRBD2 (6 bases). The CDR3 contains 13 residues. Germline assignment: CDR1 MNHEY and CDR2 SVGEGT. Trimming stripped 5 bases from V and 5 bases from J, with 10 bases between. CDR3 nucleotide sequence: TGTGCCAGCAGTCCGGACTATAACAATGAGCAGTTCTTC. This codes for CASSPDYNNEQFF.

This clonotype has at least ten counts. The rearrangement links TRBV20-1 to TRBJ2-3, with a possible D match to TRBD1 (6 bases). The germline V gene encodes CDR1 DFQATT and CDR2 SNEGSKA (reference sequence). V dropped 4 bases and J dropped 3 bases, with 14 bases sitting between them. This CDR3 region has 14 residues. The CDR3: CSAKITGRTDTQYF. For the CDR3, the DNA is TGCAGTGCTAAAATAACAGGGCGAACAGATACGCAGTATTTT.

This clonotype was detected ten times or more. The chain has TRBV18 and TRBJ2-3; no clear D. There are 14 residues in the CDR3. Trimming took off 5 bases at V and 0 bases at J, with 9 bases between the two ends. Germline V lookup: CDR1 KGHSH, CDR2 LQKENI. The CDR3 sequence: CASSGFGSTDTQYF. CDR3 DNA: TGTGCCAGCTCAGGTTTCGGGAGCACAGATACGCAGTATTTT.

The gene calls are TRBV20-1 and TRBJ2-5; possible D gene TRBD2, 6 bases. V lost 5 bases, J lost 3 bases, and 16 bases lay in between. The CDR3 consists of 14 residues. Germline CDR1 DFQATT, CDR2 SNEGSKA (reference sequence). The CDR3 reads CSAVRGGFEETQYF. The DNA of the CDR3 is TGCAGTGCTGTGAGAGGAGGGTTTGAAGAGACCCAGTACTTC.

This clonotype was seen repeatedly, ten times or more. The chain links TRBV25-1 to TRBJ2-1; tentative D call: TRBD2 (5 bases). Trimming took off 1 base at V and 4 bases at J, with 11 bases between the two ends. Germline lookup yields CDR1 MGHDK and CDR2 SYGVNS. This CDR3 region has 15 residues. The CDR3 is CASSESIAPYNEQFF. The CDR3 nucleotides are TGTGCCAGCAGTGAATCCATAGCGCCATACAATGAGCAGTTCTTC.

This clonotype has more than one count but fewer than ten. In DNA, the CDR3 is TGTGCCAGCAGTTTAATCGGAAGATACACCTTC. Its protein product is CASSLIGRYTF. The gene calls are TRBV12-3 or TRBV12-4 and TRBJ1-2, with D unclear. The CDR3 runs 11 residues. Trimming shortened V by 2 bases and J by 11 bases, and 9 bases separated the two germline ends.

This clonotype was counted many times. This chain joins TRBV29-1 and TRBJ2-1; 7 bases match TRBD1. Trimming removed 7 bases from V and 0 bases from J; junction bases left unmatched: 6. Per the germline V gene, CDR1 is SQVTM and CDR2 is ANQGSEA. There are 14 residues in the CDR3. CDR3 sequence reads: CSAWTGRSYNEQFF. DNA for the CDR3: TGCAGCGCCTGGACAGGCCGCTCCTACAATGAGCAGTTCTTC.

This clonotype was seen a few times. V gene TRBV20-1 combines with J gene TRBJ1-2, with D possibly TRBD1 on 5 matching bases. Germline V gives CDR1 DFQATT, CDR2 SNEGSKA (reference sequence). The V and J ends lost 6 bases and 6 bases respectively, with 23 bases between them. This CDR3 has 15 residues. CDR3 DNA: TGCAGTGCCCAGAGGGCAGGGAAGGAAGCTGATGGCTACACCTTC. This codes for CSAQRAGKEADGYTF.

The chain combines TRBV28 with TRBJ1-1; the D is unclear. The CDR3 sequence is 16 residues long. CDR1 and CDR2 (germline): MDHEN, SYDVKM. The ends were cut back, 5 bases at V and 5 bases at J, with 21 bases in the middle. In nucleotides, the CDR3 is TGTGCCAGCAGTATAATCGGAGGCCGATTCAATACTGAAGCTTTCTTT. Amino acids: CASSIIGGRFNTEAFF.